Listed below are T cell receptor beta chains from one sample, sequenced in a study of blood T cell repertoires in COVID-19. Here immunoSEQ multiplex PCR was the method, and the copy in TCRdb shows in-frame clones only, minus some. The table records approximately 220,000 clones, around four fifths of them present only once. Sequencing input: peripheral blood. Every receptor here comes from a woman aged 50 to 60 with acute or convalescent COVID-19. The CDR3 runs from the conserved cysteine through the conserved F or W. A D gene is named only where the DNA matches it firmly. Expanded clones get a size class; other rows say once, few or many, or leave the size out.

V	J	D	size	CDR3	DNA
TRBV5-1	TRBJ1-4	-	-	CASSSTSTNEKLFF	TGCGCCAGCAGCTCGACAAGCACTAATGAAAAACTGTTTTTT
TRBV24-1	TRBJ2-1	-	few	CATSDLGRGSEQFF	TGTGCCACCAGTGACTTGGGACGGGGGAGTGAGCAGTTCTTC
TRBV4-2	TRBJ2-3	TRBD2	few	CASSQEFGLAGDLGADTQYF	TGTGCCAGCAGCCAAGAGTTCGGACTAGCGGGAGACTTGGGGGCAGATACGCAGTATTTT
TRBV27	TRBJ2-1	-	-	CASSPSLASNEQFF	TGTGCCAGCTCCCCCTCGCTAGCGTCGAATGAGCAGTTCTTC
TRBV20-1	TRBJ2-7	-	-	CSASSAGEQYF	TGCAGTGCTAGCTCCGCGGGTGAGCAGTACTTC
TRBV28	TRBJ2-5	TRBD2	-	CASNLAGGGETQYF	TGTGCCAGCAACCTAGCGGGAGGTGGAGAGACCCAGTACTTC
TRBV28	TRBJ2-4	-	few	CASGETALAKNIQYF	TGTGCCAGCGGGGAGACTGCGCTAGCCAAAAACATTCAGTACTTC
TRBV5-6	TRBJ2-3	-	-	CASSDGGADTQYF	TGTGCCAGCAGCGACGGAGGCGCAGATACGCAGTATTTT
TRBV9	TRBJ2-2	TRBD2	-	CASNLAGGHGELFF	TGTGCCAGCAATCTAGCGGGAGGGCACGGGGAGCTGTTTTTT
TRBV15	TRBJ2-1	TRBD2	-	CATSTSGRTSYNEQFF	TGTGCCACCAGCACTAGCGGGAGGACCTCCTACAATGAGCAGTTCTTC
TRBV25-1	TRBJ1-1	-	-	CASTGFTNTEAFF	TGTGCCAGCACAGGGTTCACAAACACTGAAGCTTTCTTT
TRBV5-4	TRBJ1-1	TRBD1	once	CASSFGQAVNTEAFF	TGTGCCAGCAGCTTTGGACAGGCGGTGAACACTGAAGCTTTCTTT
TRBV6-4	TRBJ1-2	TRBD1	-	CASRSSGTGGIYTF	TGTGCCAGCAGGTCCTCCGGGACAGGGGGCATCTACACCTTC
TRBV14	TRBJ2-7	-	once	CASSPGLIYEQYF	TGTGCCAGCAGCCCTGGACTTATCTACGAGCAGTACTTC